This passage covers 8 T cell receptor beta chains from one sample sequenced in a study of blood T cell repertoires in COVID-19. Clones were sequenced by immunoSEQ multiplex PCR, and TCRdb holds only the in-frame ones, with some missing. Of over 100,000 clones in the sample, 84% are singletons; the top ten hold less than 5%. The sample taken for sequencing was peripheral blood. Source of these receptors: a human donor in a cohort sampled during active COVID-19.

The chain is built from TRBV7-8 and TRBJ1-2; 11 positions agree with TRBD1. V lost 5 bases to trimming and J lost 5 bases; unmatched junction nucleotides: 10. From germline, CDR1 is SGHVS and CDR2 FQNEAQ. There are 16 residues in the CDR3. The CDR3 nucleotides read TGTGCCAGCAGCCAGCAGAGGACAGGGGGCGCTTATGGCTACACCTTC. Residues: CASSQQRTGGAYGYTF. The full variable domain, in which reference TRBV7-8 and TRBJ1-2 provide the parts outside the CDR3, is GAGVSQSPRYKVAKRGQDVALRCDPISGHVSLFWYQQALGQGPEFLTYFQNEAQLDKSGLPSDRFFAERPEGSVSTLKIQRTQQEDSAVYLCASSQQRTGGAYGYTFGSGTRLTVV.

This chain uses TRBV28 with TRBJ1-5, with a possible D match to TRBD1 (6 bases). CDR1 is MDHEN and CDR2 is SYDVKM in the germline V gene. Trimming removed 5 bases from V and 0 bases from J, with 8 bases in between. CDR3 length equals 14 residues. In nucleotides, the CDR3 is TGTGCCAGCAGTCAGGGGCATAGCAATCAGCCCCAGCATTTT. Protein: CASSQGHSNQPQHF. The full variable domain, completed using reference TRBV28 and TRBJ1-5, is DVKVTQSSRYLVKRTGEKVFLECVQDMDHENMFWYRQDPGLGLRLIYFSYDVKMKEKGDIPEGYSVSREKKERFSLILESASTNQTSMYLCASSQGHSNQPQHFGDGTRLSIL.

The chain carries TRBV18 and TRBJ2-7, with 7 positions matching TRBD2. The V and J ends lost 1 base and 5 bases, in that order; junction bases with no gene match: 5. The CDR3 covers 14 residues. The germline CDR1 and CDR2 sequences are KGHSH and LQKENI. The CDR3 sequence: CASSPLGGRDEQYF. The CDR3 bases are TGTGCCAGCTCACCACTTGGGGGGAGGGACGAGCAGTACTTC.

The V and J genes are TRBV7-2 and TRBJ1-4; the match to TRBD1 covers 7 bases. The V gene end was trimmed by 5 bases and the J gene end by 5 bases; junction bases not matched to a gene: 11. In germline, CDR1 is SGHTA, CDR2 FQGNSA. There are 16 residues in the CDR3. CDR3 residues: CASSAPQGTMNEKLFF. The CDR3 DNA is TGTGCCAGCAGCGCGCCACAGGGGACAATGAATGAAAAACTGTTTTTT.

The rearrangement uses TRBV5-1 and TRBJ2-7; 9 bases map to TRBD2. Germline loops: CDR1 SGHRS, CDR2 YFSETQ. The CDR3 is 17 residues long. With V trimmed by 4 bases and J by 0 bases, 11 bases remained unmatched. CDR3 DNA sequence: TGCGCCAGCAGCCCAACTTTCCTAGCGGGGAGCTCCTACGAGCAGTACTTC. Translated: CASSPTFLAGSSYEQYF.

The rearrangement joins TRBV20-1 to TRBJ1-2; D is unresolved. There are 13 residues in the CDR3. The ends were cut back, 3 bases at V and 5 bases at J, with 13 bases in the middle. The germline V gene has CDR1 DFQATT and CDR2 SNEGSKA (reference sequence). CDR3 residues: CSASHSQTYGYTF. Written as DNA, the CDR3 is TGCAGTGCTAGTCACTCCCAGACATATGGCTACACCTTC.

The rearrangement links TRBV21-1 to TRBJ2-6; the D segment call TRBD1 is taken from the table without a DNA check. TRBV21-1 is noted as a pseudogene. This CDR3 contains 13 residues. This CDR3 reads CARTGGRSHVLTF. In DNA form, the CDR3 reads TGTGCCAGGACAGGGGGCCGTTCACACGTCCTGACTTTC.

The rearrangement links TRBV9 to TRBJ2-6, with D possibly being TRBD2 (6 bases). With 3 bases removed from V and 0 bases from J, the gap between germline ends came to 22 bases. Per the germline V gene, CDR1 is SGDLS and CDR2 is YYNGEE. CDR3 length: 20 amino acids. DNA for the CDR3: TGTGCCAGCAGCGCCGCCCGAAGGGCGGGGAGCCTCTCTGGGGCCAACGTCCTGACTTTC. The encoded protein is CASSAARRAGSLSGANVLTF. Based on the CDR3 plus reference TRBV9 and TRBJ2-6, the full variable domain is DSGVTQTPKHLITATGQRVTLRCSPRSGDLSVYWYQQSLDQGLQFLIQYYNGEERAKGNILERFSAQQFPDLHSELNLSSLELGDSALYFCASSAARRAGSLSGANVLTFGAGSRLTVL.